The entry below describes one TCR beta chain. Its antigen is unidentified. The source of the sample is a study of cytotoxic CD8 clonotypes in ibrutinib-treated CLL. Study-level background: The cohort had around 10 relapsed/refractory and some 14 treatment-naive patients, 17 to 18 IGHV unmutated.

Here immunoSEQ multiplex PCR was the method, and the copy in TCRdb shows in-frame clones only, minus some. The sample consists of tens of thousands of clones, approximately 71% of them appearing once. Frozen-stored PBMCs produced about 2 micrograms of genomic DNA for TCR beta libraries. The study's findings and limits: Having risen at ibrutinib response, clonality had fallen back toward baseline by progression.

The TCR originated in a human donor with chronic lymphocytic leukemia. The sample consisted of PBMCs, taken after 12 months of ibrutinib treatment.

CDR3 sequence: CASSLWSDSSPLHF. CDR3 bases: TGTGCCAGCAGCTTATGGTCGGACAGTTCACCCCTCCACTTT. The rearrangement links TRBV7-6 to TRBJ1-6; D is perhaps TRBD1 (6 bases). V lost 2 bases and J lost 9, with 11 bases in between. Germline V gene data show CDR1 as SGHVS and CDR2 as FNYEAQ. The CDR3 is made up of 14 amino acids.